This T cell receptor beta chain was sequenced for a study of spatial heterogeneity in lung cancer (dated 2019 in TCRdb). General notes on the study: More beta-chain than alpha-chain transcripts were consistently detected, likely reflecting higher beta-chain transcript abundance. In tumor regions, TCR transcript counts showed a strong correlation with a T cell transcriptional module score derived from matched bulk RNA-seq. In the raw uncorrected reads, each unique combination of TCR and UMI appeared more than ten times on average. In non-small cell lung cancer, the study quantitatively compared TCR alpha and beta repertoires across several tumor regions, matched nontumor lung, and blood. The study linked features of the TCR repertoire to counts of nonsynonymous mutations, which were determined by whole-exome sequencing of tumor tissue. At surgery, over 200 tumor regions, 64 matched nontumor lung samples and 56 PBMC samples were TCR-sequenced for both alpha and beta chains.

Relative to its sample, this clonotype is medium-sized (0.01 to 0.1%). Its antigen target is currently unknown. No base-level quality is on record; no much larger clone is a single base apart. Here is what the overall study found, with its caveats: TCR-seq was estimated to cover only approximately 6.6% of tumor T cells for alpha chains and roughly 14% for beta chains. Counts of ubiquitous and regional expanded TCRs correlated with counts of ubiquitous and regional nonsynonymous mutations, respectively. The tumor nonsynonymous mutation count correlated with the number of expanded intratumoral alpha and beta TCRs. Additional single-cell paired TCR alpha and beta sequencing was considered necessary to confirm, at a functional level, the hypothesis that regional TCRs recognize regional mutations.

The CDR3 contains 15 residues, cysteine and phenylalanine counted. The CDR3 DNA has 45 bases and is translated from base 1. V has 7 bases trimmed and J has 1 base trimmed; junction bases matching no gene number 6. The germline V gene (reference sequence) supplies CDR1 MNHEY and CDR2 SMNVEV. Libraries were prepared through 5' RACE. The instrument was a NextSeq 500. To allow correction of PCR and sequencing errors, the TCR library protocol tagged every TCR cDNA molecule with a unique molecular identifier. As for the original processing: Decombinator tools were used for TCR identification, UMI-based error correction and CDR3 extraction. TCRs above a frequency of 2 per 1,000, corresponding to the top 1% of the tumor frequency distribution, were defined as expanded. Expanded tumor TCRs were classed as regional if statistically deemed absent (corrected P<0.05) from at least one tumor region, otherwise ubiquitous. Renyi diversity was calculated using the R vegan package after each repertoire was subsampled 100 times to 5,000 TCRs. CDR3 similarity networks were built from amino acid triplet string-kernel similarity, connecting CDR3s with pairwise similarity above 0.82. TCRdb handled the public reads itself, with Q25 trimming in fastp and clone calling in MiXCR, and kept productive beta chains. Each record represents a unique CDR3 protein, reported with the most common genes and DNA among its rows. None of the V and J calls come from the authors' own analysis; TCRdb made them. The sample table shows fewer than 3,000 distinct CDR3 sequences, and approximately 8.5% are seen once. The top ten hold roughly a quarter of the sample.

The time point label here, explained by the study, means: sample taken at primary tumor resection. The donors were some 70 patients from the lung TRACERx cohort who had early-stage, untreated non-small cell lung cancer. Without any cell sorting, TCR sequencing was performed on whole RNA extracted either from tumor and nontumor lung tissue or from cryopreserved PBMC samples. Only patients with enough RNA available from two or more tumor regions were chosen for TCR sequencing. Before selection, tumor and adjacent nontumor lung specimens were reviewed by a lung pathologist. The sample here was lung tumor tissue, taken at surgery. The rearranged segments are TRBV27 and TRBJ2-3, with 9 middle bases fitting TRBD2. The TCR sequence derives from a female donor with early-stage non-small cell lung cancer. The CDR3 protein is CASTAGGGGTDTQYF. In nucleotides, the sequence is TGTGCCAGCACGGCGGGAGGGGGAGGCACAGATACGCAGTATTTT.